This T cell receptor (beta chain) emerged from a study of cytomegalovirus exposure and HLA in healthy donors. Points from the study as a whole: Sequencing likely produced, as an artifact, a cluster of highly shared sequence variants.

PCR was performed using 60 Vbeta and 13 Jbeta primers. Profiling relied on immunoSEQ multiplex PCR, and the TCRdb table lists in-frame clones only, not all of them. Of roughly 62,000 clones in the sample, 70% to 80% were seen once. This clone was observed a few times. No antigen is known for it. The V end lost 7 bases, the J end lost 8 bases, and 17 bases lay between the germline ends. The CDR3 is 13 amino acids. CDR1 is MNHNS and CDR2 is SASEGT in the germline V gene. The chain has TRBV6-1 and TRBJ1-1; D remains ambiguous. Source material: PBMCs. This receptor was taken from a woman aged 40 to 49 in good health and CMV-seropositive. CDR3 sequence reads: CASTLSGGREAFF. CDR3 in DNA: TGTGCCAGCACTTTGTCAGGCGGGAGGGAAGCTTTCTTT.